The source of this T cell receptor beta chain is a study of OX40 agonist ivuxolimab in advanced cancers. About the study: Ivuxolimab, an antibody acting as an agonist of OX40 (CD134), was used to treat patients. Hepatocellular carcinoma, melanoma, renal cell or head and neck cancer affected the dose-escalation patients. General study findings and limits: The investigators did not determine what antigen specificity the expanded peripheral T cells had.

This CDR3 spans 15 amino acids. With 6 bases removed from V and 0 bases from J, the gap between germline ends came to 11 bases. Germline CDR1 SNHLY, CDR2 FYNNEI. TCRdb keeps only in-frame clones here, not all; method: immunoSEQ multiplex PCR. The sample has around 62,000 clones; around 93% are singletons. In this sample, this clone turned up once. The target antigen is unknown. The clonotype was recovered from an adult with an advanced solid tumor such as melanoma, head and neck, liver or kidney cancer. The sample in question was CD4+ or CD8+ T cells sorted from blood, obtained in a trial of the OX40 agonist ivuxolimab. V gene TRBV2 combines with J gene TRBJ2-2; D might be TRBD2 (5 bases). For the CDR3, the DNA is TGTGCCAGCAGGCGATTACTAGCGAACACCGGGGAGCTGTTTTTT. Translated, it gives CASRRLLANTGELFF.